This T cell receptor (beta chain) emerged from a study of CD8+ T cells in alopecia areata. This CDR3 is 10 amino acids long. Germline-derived CDR1 and CDR2 are GTSNPN and SVGIG (reference sequence). Trimming pared 3 bases from V and 5 bases from J, leaving 2 bases between. As the sequencing template, cDNA was produced by extracting RNA and reverse transcribing it. TCRdb keeps only in-frame clones here, not all; method: immunoSEQ multiplex PCR. The profile shows some 170,000 clones, 65% to 75% of them singletons. The source of this sequence is a human donor with alopecia areata. The genes are TRBV30 and TRBJ1-5; D not resolved. The starting material was CD8+ T cells sorted from blood, obtained at week 0. The DNA of the CDR3 is TGTGCCTGGAGCCATCAGCCCCAGCATTTT. Its protein product is CAWSHQPQHF.